Listed below are T cell receptor beta chains from one sample, sequenced in a study of T-cell reconstitution after alpha-beta-depleted transplantation in children. TCRdb re-called the PCR reads through MiXCR, storing one row per CDR3 protein. Among around 480,000 distinct CDR3 sequences listed, about 33% were seen once. The specimen was PBMCs from the stem cell graft donor, collected from the stem cell graft. All receptors come from a human donor who donated a stem cell graft to a child with aplastic anemia. The CDR3 runs from the conserved cysteine through the conserved F or W. A D gene is named only where the DNA matches it firmly. Size is stated for part of the rows, as once, few or many counts, or as a class when the clone is expanded.

>14|TRBV20-1|.|TRBJ2-1|.
TGCAGTGCTATCGTAACCGGGAGTCTTATGGAGCAGTTCTTC
CSAIVTGSLMEQFF
>16|TRBV12-3/TRBV12-4|.|TRBJ2-1|.
TGTGCCAGCTCCTGGGGCCAGGGCGACTCCTACAATGAGCAGTTCTTC
CASSWGQGDSYNEQFF
>15|TRBV15|.|TRBJ1-3|.
TGTGCCACCAGCAGAGTTCGGGGCTCTGGAAACACCATATATTTT
CATSRVRGSGNTIYF
>12|TRBV27|.|TRBJ2-7|.
TGTGCCAGCAGGGCAGGGTACCACGAGCAGTACTTC
CASRAGYHEQYF
>13|TRBV20-1|.|TRBJ1-2|.
TGCAGTGCTAGAGATTGGGGAATAGAAGGCTACACCTTC
CSARDWGIEGYTF
>13|TRBV6-6|TRBD1|TRBJ1-1|.
TGTGCCAGCAGAGGACAGGGTGGGACTGAAGCTTTCTTT
CASRGQGGTEAFF
>11|TRBV12-3/TRBV12-4|.|TRBJ2-7|.
TGTGCCAGCAGTTCTGCGGAAGAGCAGTACTTC
CASSSAEEQYF
>16|TRBV3-1|TRBD2|TRBJ2-1|.
TGTGCCAGCAGCCATGACGCGGGAGCAACCTACAATGAGCAGTTCTTC
CASSHDAGATYNEQFF
>13|TRBV6-2/TRBV6-3|.|TRBJ2-1|.
TGTGCCAGCAGTCCTAGTTCAAGGAATGAGCAGTTCTTC
CASSPSSRNEQFF
>11|TRBV12-3/TRBV12-4|.|TRBJ1-1|.
TGTGCCAGCAGTCCTGCCACTGAAGCTTTCTTT
CASSPATEAFF
>16|TRBV29-1|TRBD1|TRBJ2-7|few
TGCAGCGTTGAAGAGTGGGGGGGACAGGGGGCGAGTGAGCAGTACTTC
CSVEEWGGQGASEQYF
>13|TRBV6-2/TRBV6-3|TRBD1|TRBJ1-1|many
TGTGCCAGCAGAAACAGGGGGGGCACTGAAGCTTTCTTT
CASRNRGGTEAFF
>14|TRBV19|.|TRBJ1-6|.
TGTGCCAGTAGTATACGTGGGCGCGGGTCACCCCTCCACTTT
CASSIRGRGSPLHF
>13|TRBV4-3|.|TRBJ1-6|few
TGCGCCAGCGGGGCGGTCTATAATTCACCCCTCCACTTT
CASGAVYNSPLHF
>13|TRBV29-1|.|TRBJ1-2|few
TGCAGCGTGGCCCGGGGGGAGTATGATGGCTACACCTTC
CSVARGEYDGYTF
>16|TRBV28|.|TRBJ2-7|.
TGTGCCAGCAGCCAGATCAGGACCGCTAACTCCTACGAGCAGTACTTC
CASSQIRTANSYEQYF
>14|TRBV20-1|.|TRBJ2-1|few
TGCAGTGCTAGGTGGAGGGACTCCTACAATGAGCAGTTCTTC
CSARWRDSYNEQFF
>13|TRBV10-3|TRBD1|TRBJ1-1|.
TGTGCCATCAGCGACAGGGAGAACACTGAAGCTTTCTTT
CAISDRENTEAFF
>13|TRBV28|TRBD2|TRBJ2-2|.
TGTGCCAGCGCGGGAGGAATGGCCGGGGAGCTGTTTTTT
CASAGGMAGELFF
>14|TRBV5-6|.|TRBJ1-2|few
TGTGCCAGCAGCTTACCGGGAATCGGCGACGGCTACACCTTC
CASSLPGIGDGYTF
>15|TRBV12-3/TRBV12-4|.|TRBJ1-3|.
TGTGCCAGCTCGGTAACAGGGACCTCTGGAAACACCATATATTTT
CASSVTGTSGNTIYF
>18|TRBV6-5|.|TRBJ2-1|.
TGTGCCAGCAGTTACCTCGGGGTAGCTGGAAGCTCCTACAATGAGCAGTTCTTC
CASSYLGVAGSSYNEQFF
>13|TRBV6-1|.|TRBJ2-1|.
TGTGCCAGCAAAGTCCTCCCGGGGAATGAGCAGTTCTTC
CASKVLPGNEQFF
>18|TRBV5-5|TRBD2|TRBJ2-1|.
TGTGCCAGCAGCTCTAGCGGGTCCCTTACAAGCTCCTACAATGAGCAGTTCTTC
CASSSSGSLTSSYNEQFF
>16|TRBV7-2|.|TRBJ1-1|.
TGTGCCAGCAGCTTAGCGATCGTCGGCAGGGCTGCTGAAGCTTTCTTT
CASSLAIVGRAAEAFF
>12|TRBV7-2|.|TRBJ1-3|.
TGTGCCAGCAGCTTCTGGGGAAACACCATATATTTT
CASSFWGNTIYF
>14|TRBV28|TRBD1|TRBJ2-7|few
TGTGCCAGCAGTTCCTGGGACAGGGTTTACGAGCAGTACTTC
CASSSWDRVYEQYF
>12|TRBV20-1|TRBD1|TRBJ1-5|.
TGCAGTGCCGGGACAGGGGATCAGCCCCAGCATTTT
CSAGTGDQPQHF
>18|TRBV30|TRBD2|TRBJ2-1|.
TGTGCCTGCCACCGAAAAGCCGGGACTAGCGGGAGTAGGAATGAGCAGTTCTTC
CACHRKAGTSGSRNEQFF
>14|TRBV5-1|.|TRBJ2-5|once
TGCGCCAGCAGCTTGGATAAAGGGCAAGAGACCCAGTACTTC
CASSLDKGQETQYF
>14|TRBV30|.|TRBJ2-7|.
TGTGCCTGGAGCCGAACGCAGGGGGGCCACGAGCAGTACTTC
CAWSRTQGGHEQYF
>14|TRBV28|.|TRBJ2-7|.
TGTGCCAGCAACCCGACAGGATACTCCTACGAGCAGTACTTC
CASNPTGYSYEQYF
>14|TRBV11-2|TRBD2|TRBJ2-3|.
TGTGCCAGCAGCTGGGGGACTAGCGGGGATACGCAGTATTTT
CASSWGTSGDTQYF
>16|TRBV4-3|TRBD2|TRBJ2-1|.
TGCGCCAGCAGCCATCGTATCGCGGGAGACGGCAATGAGCAGTTCTTC
CASSHRIAGDGNEQFF
>17|TRBV5-5|TRBD1|TRBJ1-3|few
TGTGCCAGCAGCTTGCCTCCGGACAGGGCCATAGGGAACACCATATATTTT
CASSLPPDRAIGNTIYF
>13|TRBV11-1|.|TRBJ1-1|.
TGTGCGGTGGGGGACACCATGAACACTGAAGCTTTCTTT
CAVGDTMNTEAFF
>16|TRBV7-2|TRBD2|TRBJ2-3|.
TGTGCCAGCAGCCGACGGACTAGCGGGAGAGCAGATACGCAGTATTTT
CASSRRTSGRADTQYF
>14|TRBV9|.|TRBJ1-2|few
TGTGCCAGCAGCGGAGGCAGGGTTAACTATGGCTACACCTTC
CASSGGRVNYGYTF
>14|TRBV12-3/TRBV12-4|.|TRBJ1-6|few
TGTGCCAGCAGTTTACGTGTAGATAATTCACCCCTCCACTTT
CASSLRVDNSPLHF
>12|TRBV29-1|.|TRBJ2-1|.
TGCAGCGTTCGGGCAGGGTACAATGAGCAGTTCTTC
CSVRAGYNEQFF
>14|TRBV6-1|.|TRBJ2-3|.
TGTGCCAGCGAAAGGGGCACTAGCACAGATACGCAGTATTTT
CASERGTSTDTQYF
>14|TRBV5-6|.|TRBJ2-5|.
TGTGCCAGCCTGGCTGGGACATCGCAAGAGACCCAGTACTTC
CASLAGTSQETQYF
>13|TRBV9|.|TRBJ1-2|many
TGTGCCAGCAGCTCCGGGACCATCGATGGCTACACCTTC
CASSSGTIDGYTF
>12|TRBV20-1|TRBD2|TRBJ2-7|few
TGCAGTGCTGAGCGGGGGCTTCGGGAGCAGTACTTC
CSAERGLREQYF
>17|TRBV4-2|TRBD2|TRBJ2-1|few
TGTGCCAGCAGCCAAGATGAGGATAGCGGGAGCTACAATGAGCAGTTCTTC
CASSQDEDSGSYNEQFF
>15|TRBV7-2|.|TRBJ1-5|.
TGTGCCAGCAGCTTTGCCCCGGAAGGCAATCAGCCCCAGCATTTT
CASSFAPEGNQPQHF
>13|TRBV28|.|TRBJ1-2|few
TGTGCCAGCAGGACAGAAACTAACTATGGCTACACCTTC
CASRTETNYGYTF
>15|TRBV12-3/TRBV12-4|.|TRBJ1-3|.
TGTGCCAGCAGTGCAGACAGGACAACTGGAAACACCATATATTTT
CASSADRTTGNTIYF
>18|TRBV6-4|.|TRBJ1-1|.
TGTGCCAGCAGTGACTCTGCCGACAGCAGGTTTTCGAACACTGAAGCTTTCTTT
CASSDSADSRFSNTEAFF
>15|TRBV29-1|.|TRBJ2-1|.
TGCAGCGTAGTAGGGGGGCCACGCTCCTACAATGAGCAGTTCTTC
CSVVGGPRSYNEQFF
>14|TRBV5-1|.|TRBJ2-3|.
TGCGCCAGCAGCTTGGACTCGAGCACGAATACGCAGTATTTT
CASSLDSSTNTQYF
>16|TRBV7-8|TRBD2|TRBJ2-1|.
TGTGCCAGCAGTCCTGAAACTAGCGGGAGTCACAATGAGCAGTTCTTC
CASSPETSGSHNEQFF
>15|TRBV12-3/TRBV12-4|.|TRBJ1-5|few
TGTGCCAGCAGTCGCCAGGGCCTGGCTGGGCAGCCCCAGCATTTT
CASSRQGLAGQPQHF
>16|TRBV12-3/TRBV12-4|TRBD2|TRBJ2-7|.
TGTGCCAGCAGTTCCACCGGGACTAGCGGCTCCTACGAGCAGTACTTC
CASSSTGTSGSYEQYF
>12|TRBV29-1|.|TRBJ1-1|few
TGCAGCGTTTGGTTGGGGGGTTCCGAAGCTTTCTTT
CSVWLGGSEAFF
>13|TRBV3-1|.|TRBJ2-1|once
TGTGCCAGCAGCCACCCTTTGGGCAATGAGCAGTTCTTC
CASSHPLGNEQFF
>15|TRBV7-2|TRBD1|TRBJ1-6|many
TGTGCCAGCAGCCCCTTTCAGACAGGGCAGGCACCCCTCCACTTT
CASSPFQTGQAPLHF
>14|TRBV20-1|TRBD1|TRBJ2-5|few
TGCAGTGCTAGAAAAACAGGGGGCCGGGAGACCCAGTACTTC
CSARKTGGRETQYF
>14|TRBV7-8|TRBD1|TRBJ1-1|few
TGTGCCAGCAGCACGGGACAGACGAACACTGAAGCTTTCTTT
CASSTGQTNTEAFF
>13|TRBV30|.|TRBJ1-5|few
TGTGCCTGGAGCGGGCCCGGTGGTCAGCCCCAGCATTTT
CAWSGPGGQPQHF